This T cell receptor (beta chain) was identified in a study of brain T cells in children with intractable seizures. Clones were sequenced by immunoSEQ multiplex PCR, and TCRdb holds only the in-frame ones, with some missing. The sample lists 70,000 to 85,000 clones, approximately 89% occurring once. In germline, CDR1 is SNHLY, CDR2 FYNNEI. Trimming removed 4 bases from V and 4 bases from J, with 5 bases in between. This CDR3 contains 12 residues. Regarding this clone: Its antigen remains unidentified.

Study-level points and caveats: Patients' HCMV serostatus was unknown; virus specificity rests on CDR3 similarity alone.

The receptor comes from a girl aged 2 to 9 with Rasmussen encephalitis and intractable seizures. The sequences come from peripheral blood, collected at surgery. The chain is built from TRBV2 and TRBJ1-3; D gene ambiguous. For the CDR3, the DNA is TGTGCCAGCAGTGTCAGCGGAAACACCATATATTTT. Its protein product is CASSVSGNTIYF. Using reference TRBV2 and TRBJ1-3 for the parts outside the CDR3, the full variable domain is EPEVTQTPSHQVTQMGQEVILRCVPISNHLYFYWYRQILGQKVEFLVSFYNNEISEKSEIFDDQFSVERPDGSNFTLKIRSTKLEDSAMYFCASSVSGNTIYFGEGSWLTVV.